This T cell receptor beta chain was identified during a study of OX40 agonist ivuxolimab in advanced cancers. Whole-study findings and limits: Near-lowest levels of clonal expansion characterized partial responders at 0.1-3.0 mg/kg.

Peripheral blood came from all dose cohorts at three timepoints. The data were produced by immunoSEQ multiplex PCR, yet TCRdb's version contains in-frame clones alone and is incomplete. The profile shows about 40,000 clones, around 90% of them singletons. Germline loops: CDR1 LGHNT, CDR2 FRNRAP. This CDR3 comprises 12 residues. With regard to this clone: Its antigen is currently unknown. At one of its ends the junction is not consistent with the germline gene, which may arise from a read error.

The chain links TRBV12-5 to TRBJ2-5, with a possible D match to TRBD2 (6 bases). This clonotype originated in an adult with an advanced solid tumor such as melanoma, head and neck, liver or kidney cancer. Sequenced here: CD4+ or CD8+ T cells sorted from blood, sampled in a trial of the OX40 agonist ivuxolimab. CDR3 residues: CACRGYQGTQYF. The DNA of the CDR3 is TGTGCATGCCGGGGGTATCAAGGGACCCAGTACTTC.